The 11 T cell receptor beta chains reported below all come from one sample, sequenced in a study of human T cells and chemical hapten exposure. TCRdb reanalysed the RACE reads using MiXCR and keeps one entry per CDR3 protein. The data show roughly 84,000 distinct CDR3 sequences, with 8% to 13% seen just once and roughly 5% held by the top ten. Time point indicated: patch test 2, 6 weeks after DPC sensitization. The treatment: therapeutic diphenylcyclopropenone sensitization with weekly scalp DPC. The sequences come from whole blood, collected in connection with sensitization to the hapten diphenylcyclopropenone (DPC). These receptors were collected from a woman in her fifties or sixties with alopecia areata. Some clones in this sample may be carry-over from other donors' samples.

This clonotype was detected ten times or more. The V call is TRBV29-1, the J call TRBJ2-7; tentatively, D is TRBD2 (6 bases). The length of the CDR3 is 16 residues. Trimming stripped 4 bases from V and 4 bases from J, with 23 bases between. Germline CDR1 and CDR2: SQVTM and ANQGSEA. The CDR3 DNA reads as TGCAGCGTTGTGCGCACTTACATGACGGAGGGTTACGAGCAGTACTTC. Amino acid sequence: CSVVRTYMTEGYEQYF.

This clonotype was detected many times. The rearrangement joins TRBV10-1 to TRBJ2-7, with D uncertain. The ends were cut back, 0 bases at V and 6 bases at J, with 15 bases in the middle. CDR1 is WNHNN, CDR2 SYGVQD, per germline (reference sequence). This CDR3 region has 15 residues. The CDR3: CASSESSGPESEQYF. CDR3 bases: TGCGCCAGCAGTGAGTCGTCAGGTCCCGAAAGCGAGCAGTACTTC.

This sequence joins TRBV5-5 and TRBJ2-3; D gene unclear. In germline, CDR1 is SGHKS, CDR2 YYEKEE (reference sequence). The length of the CDR3 is 12 residues. Trimming cost V 4 bases and J 5 bases, with 8 bases left between them. The CDR3 is CASSRLRDTQYF. The CDR3 bases are TGTGCCAGCAGCCGTCTTCGAGATACGCAGTATTTT.

The table lists this clonotype with many counts. The V call is TRBV29-1, the J call TRBJ2-3, with D possibly being TRBD1 (5 bases). Between the trimmed V and J ends, which lost 5 bases and 7 bases, there was a span of 19 bases. CDR3 length: 14 amino acids. Germline V lookup: CDR1 SQVTM, CDR2 ANQGSEA. The CDR3 protein is CSVRLQAQANTQYF. Written as DNA, the CDR3 is TGCAGCGTTAGATTACAGGCCCAGGCGAATACGCAGTATTTT.

This chain uses TRBV3-1 with TRBJ1-1; 9 nucleotides line up with TRBD1. Germline V CDR1 and CDR2: LGHDT, YNNKEL (reference sequence). V lost 2 bases and J lost 4; bases outside the gene matches: 2. The CDR3 contains 14 residues. CDR3 in DNA: TGTGCCAGCAGCCAACTACAGGGGGCCACTGAAGCTTTCTTT. Its translation is CASSQLQGATEAFF.

This clonotype was counted ten times or more. This chain joins TRBV29-1 and TRBJ2-6; D is uncertain. Germline assignment: CDR1 SQVTM and CDR2 ANQGSEA. CDR3 length equals 13 residues. Deletions cut 5 bases from V and 0 bases from J, with 5 bases between. The DNA for the CDR3 is TGCAGCGTTTATTACTCTGGGGCCAACGTCCTGACTTTC. Protein: CSVYYSGANVLTF.

Ten or more counts support this clonotype. The chain recombines TRBV7-6 with TRBJ2-5, with 9 bases identical to TRBD2. Germline-derived CDR1 and CDR2 are SGHVS and FNYEAQ. The CDR3 runs 15 residues. The trim removed 5 bases at V and 1 base at J, leaving 5 bases unmatched. DNA for the CDR3: TGTGCCAGCAGCATTAGCGGGAGTGCCCAAGAGACCCAGTACTTC. This sequence encodes CASSISGSAQETQYF.

The rearrangement uses TRBV27 and TRBJ1-6, with no clear D. Germline values: CDR1 MNHEY, CDR2 SMNVEV (reference sequence). V was pared by 3 bases and J by 7 bases, with 10 bases between. This CDR3 has 14 amino acids. As DNA, the CDR3 is TGTGCCAGCAGTTTGGACGTCCTGAATTCACCCCTCCACTTT. It specifies CASSLDVLNSPLHF.

This clonotype was observed a few times. V and J are TRBV7-8 and TRBJ2-1; TRBD1 agrees at 7 bases. J lost 4 bases, V lost 1 base, and 10 bases had no gene match. Germline V gene sequence: CDR1 SGHVS, CDR2 FQNEAQ. There are 17 residues in the CDR3. CDR3 DNA sequence: TGTGCCAGCAGCTTAGTTATTGGGGGACAGCTTTACAATGAGCAGTTCTTC. It codes for CASSLVIGGQLYNEQFF.

The V gene is TRBV5-3, the J gene TRBJ2-7, with D possibly matching TRBD2 (5 bases). TRBV5-3 is reported as an ORF; its role is uncertain. V lost 0 bases and J lost 3, with 22 bases in between. CDR3 length equals 18 residues. DNA for the CDR3: TGTGCCAGAAGCTTGGAAACCCACCATCGCGGGCCTGGCTACGAGCAGTACTTC. This gives the protein CARSLETHHRGPGYEQYF.

Only a few counts were recorded for this clonotype. This sequence joins TRBV7-2 and TRBJ2-1; 8 bases map to TRBD1. From germline, CDR1 is SGHTA and CDR2 FQGNSA. V dropped 1 base and J dropped 5; count of bases not matched to a gene: 4. The CDR3 length is 15 residues. This chain's CDR3 is CASSLVSDRDNEQFF. The CDR3 nucleotides read TGTGCCAGCAGCTTAGTTTCGGACAGGGACAATGAGCAGTTCTTC. The whole variable domain, filled in from reference TRBV7-2 and TRBJ2-1, reads GAGVSQSPSNKVTEKGKDVELRCDPISGHTALYWYRQSLGQGLEFLIYFQGNSAPDKSGLPSDRFSAERTGGSVSTLTIQRTQQEDSAVYLCASSLVSDRDNEQFFGPGTRLTVL.